What follows describes a single T cell receptor (beta chain). Clones were sequenced by immunoSEQ multiplex PCR, and TCRdb holds only the in-frame ones, with some missing. The sample has under 700,000 clones, approximately 78% seen once; the top ten hold about 0.012%. These data originate in a study of shared T cell receptors in the human thymus. Germline V gives CDR1 SNHLY, CDR2 FYNNEI. V dropped 6 bases and J dropped 1; count of bases not matched to a gene: 17. The CDR3 has 18 amino acids. The sample also formed part of further work on human thymus T cells. That investigation notes: Resections removed during corrective heart surgery provided the thymus tissue used. Among thymic and blood repertoires, usage of V and J genes appeared biased. Highly overlapping thymic repertoires in unrelated individuals were reported by related research.

The material sequenced was thymocytes. The receptor was isolated from a boy under three years old with a congenital heart defect. The J gene is TRBJ1-1, the V gene TRBV2; 7 bases map to TRBD1. The CDR3 DNA is TGTGCCAGCAGCCCGAGGGGGCCACCGACAGGGAGGAACACTGAAGCTTTCTTT. This gives the protein CASSPRGPPTGRNTEAFF.